This T cell receptor beta chain stems from a study of T cell repertoires in cytomegalovirus infection. TCRdb reprocessed the reads with MiXCR, giving one entry per CDR3 protein. The sample contains some 43,000 distinct CDR3 sequences, 20% to 25% of which appear only once. This clonotype turned up a few times. Its cognate antigen is unknown. V lost 5 bases, J lost 5 bases, and 6 bases stayed unmatched. Germline V gives CDR1 SGHVS, CDR2 FQNEAQ. CDR3 size: 15 residues. The sequencing used CD8+ T cells from cultured PBMCs, collected from culture after CMV antigen stimulation. This receptor was identified in a human donor in good health (CMV status not recorded). Some clones in this sample may be carry-over from other donors' samples. The chain joins TRBV7-8 to TRBJ2-3; 11 bases match TRBD2. The CDR3 DNA sequence: TGTGCCAGCAGCCCTCCGGGACTAGCGGAAGATACGCAGTATTTT. Its translation is CASSPPGLAEDTQYF.